The rows below give T cell receptor beta chains drawn from one sample of a study of CD4 T cells in relation to SARS-CoV-2 and coronaviruses. Data came from immunoSEQ multiplex PCR; TCRdb stores just in-frame clones and leaves some out. The sample consists of more than 20,000 clones, about three fifths of them appearing once. For these TCRs, the target antigens are not known. Sequenced: CD4+ T cells from PBMCs, cultured in vitro. The source of these receptors is a human donor in good health. Each CDR3 is given with its conserved first and last residue. Fields, in order: J gene, D gene, V gene, clone size, CDR3 length, CDR3 protein, CDR3 DNA. The D gene is left open where the match is weak. Size is stated for part of the rows, as once, few or many counts, or as a class when the clone is expanded.

TRBJ2-2 . TRBV9 . 16 CASSVVTGANTGELFF TGTGCCAGCAGCGTCGTGACAGGCGCGAACACCGGGGAGCTGTTTTTT
TRBJ1-1 . TRBV6-5 . 13 CASNRVGDTEAFF TGTGCCAGCAACCGGGTTGGGGACACTGAAGCTTTCTTT
TRBJ1-2 TRBD1 TRBV4-2 few 14 CASSQSDRGYGYTF TGTGCCAGCAGCCAATCGGACAGGGGCTATGGCTACACCTTC
TRBJ2-7 TRBD2 TRBV7-2 . 14 CASRLAGGRNEQYF TGTGCCAGCAGGCTAGCGGGGGGGCGGAACGAGCAGTACTTC
TRBJ1-1 . TRBV7-3 . 15 CASSLIGVMNTEAFF TGTGCCAGCAGCTTAATAGGGGTTATGAACACTGAAGCTTTCTTT
TRBJ1-2 TRBD1 TRBV7-9 few 15 CASSIVRDRVYGYTF TGTGCCAGCAGTATTGTTCGGGACAGGGTCTATGGCTACACCTTC
TRBJ2-7 . TRBV7-9 . 14 CASSLGAAGWWQYF TGTGCCAGCAGCTTAGGCGCGGCAGGGTGGTGGCAGTACTTC
TRBJ2-2 TRBD2 TRBV7-9 . 15 CASSPSGGSPGELFF TGTGCCAGCAGCCCTAGCGGGGGCTCCCCCGGGGAGCTGTTTTTT
TRBJ2-1 TRBD2 TRBV2 . 16 CASRRGTSGSYNEQFF TGTGCCAGCAGACGGGGGACTAGCGGCTCCTACAATGAGCAGTTCTTC
TRBJ2-1 . TRBV20-1 . 10 CSAQGVEQFF TGCAGTGCTCAAGGGGTTGAGCAGTTCTTC
TRBJ1-2 TRBD1 TRBV7-2 . 14 CASSPLTGARGYTF TGTGCCAGCAGCCCGCTAACAGGGGCTCGTGGCTACACCTTC
TRBJ1-5 . TRBV4-3 . 15 CASSQDRGSNQPQHF TGCGCCAGCAGCCAAGATAGAGGAAGCAATCAGCCCCAGCATTTT
TRBJ1-2 . TRBV5-5 . 13 CASSLVMGYGYTF TGTGCCAGCAGCTTGGTAATGGGTTATGGCTACACCTTC
TRBJ2-5 TRBD2 TRBV4-3 . 14 CASSRDLSGETQYF TGCGCCAGCAGCCGCGACCTTAGCGGGGAGACCCAGTACTTC
TRBJ2-3 TRBD2 TRBV11-2 . 16 CASSSSGGAGTDTQYF TGTGCCAGCAGTTCTAGCGGGGGGGCTGGTACAGATACGCAGTATTTT
TRBJ1-3 . TRBV4-2 . 17 CASSQTRDAWAGDTIYF TGTGCCAGCAGCCAGACCCGGGATGCGTGGGCGGGGGACACCATATATTTT
TRBJ1-1 . TRBV5-1 . 16 CASSWGGGAGNTEAFF TGCGCCAGCAGCTGGGGGGGTGGGGCAGGGAACACTGAAGCTTTCTTT
TRBJ2-7 . TRBV21-1 . 18 CASSKRIPLGAFPYEQYF TGTGCCAGCAGCAAAAGGATCCCGTTGGGGGCATTCCCCTACGAGCAGTACTTC
TRBJ1-4 . TRBV27 . 15 CASSWGGGPNKKLFF TGTGCCAGCAGTTGGGGGGGAGGCCCTAATAAAAAACTGTTTTTT
TRBJ2-5 . TRBV7-2 . 15 CASSLGPSLGETQYF TGTGCCAGCAGCTTAGGCCCATCCCTCGGGGAGACCCAGTACTTC
TRBJ2-7 . TRBV6-5 . 15 CASSKVRVPNREQYF TGTGCCAGCAGTAAGGTCAGGGTTCCTAATCGGGAGCAGTACTTC
TRBJ2-7 . TRBV7-9 . 13 CASSLGSGYEQYF TGTGCCAGCAGCTTAGGTAGCGGCTACGAGCAGTACTTC
TRBJ1-5 . TRBV27 . 15 CASRVGRVSNQPQHF TGTGCCAGCAGAGTCGGCAGGGTGAGCAATCAGCCCCAGCATTTT
TRBJ1-3 . TRBV13 few 16 CASSLGKYSSGNTIYF TGTGCCAGCAGCTTAGGAAAGTATAGCTCTGGAAACACCATATATTTT
TRBJ2-7 . TRBV11-2 few 14 CASSLVQAYYEQYF TGTGCCAGCAGCTTAGTACAGGCCTACTACGAGCAGTACTTC
TRBJ1-4 TRBD1 TRBV7-6 . 16 CASSLAGGATNEKLFF TGTGCCAGCAGCTTAGCAGGGGGCGCGACTAATGAAAAACTGTTTTTT
TRBJ2-5 . TRBV18 . 14 CASSPTQGAETQYF TGTGCCAGCTCACCTACTCAGGGTGCAGAGACCCAGTACTTC
TRBJ1-1 . TRBV2 . 12 CASSRTVVEAFF TGTGCCAGCAGTCGGACAGTAGTTGAAGCTTTCTTT
TRBJ2-4 TRBD1 TRBV29-1 . 14 CSVADGQANNVQYF TGCAGCGTTGCTGACGGACAGGCCAATAATGTTCAGTACTTC
TRBJ1-2 . TRBV7-9 . 13 CASSGNMAYGYTF TGTGCCAGCAGCGGAAACATGGCCTACGGCTACACCTTC
TRBJ2-7 . TRBV12-3/TRBV12-4 . 11 CASSLGYEQYF TGTGCCAGCAGTTTGGGCTACGAGCAGTACTTC
TRBJ1-1 . TRBV5-1 . 14 CASSPQGWGTEAFF TGCGCCAGCAGCCCACAGGGTTGGGGCACTGAAGCTTTCTTT
TRBJ2-7 . TRBV7-2 . 13 CASSFRPPSEQYF TGTGCCAGCAGCTTCCGCCCTCCGAGCGAGCAGTACTTC
TRBJ1-1 . TRBV7-2 . 13 CASSTQGNTEAFF TGTGCCAGCAGCACACAGGGGAACACTGAAGCTTTCTTT
TRBJ2-2 TRBD2 TRBV5-4 . 16 CASSSGLEQGAGELFF TGTGCCAGCAGCTCGGGACTAGAGCAAGGGGCCGGGGAGCTGTTTTTT
TRBJ2-3 TRBD1 TRBV10-3 . 19 CAISESSHSTGGIRNTQYF TGTGCCATCAGTGAGTCATCCCATTCGACAGGGGGCATACGGAATACGCAGTATTTT
TRBJ2-3 TRBD2 TRBV3-1/TRBV3-2 . 13 CASSQEGGGTQYF TGTGCCAGCAGCCAAGAGGGGGGGGGTACGCAGTATTTT
TRBJ2-1 TRBD1 TRBV6-1 . 13 CASSELGQGGEFF TGTGCCAGCAGTGAACTGGGACAGGGAGGGGAGTTCTTC
TRBJ2-5 TRBD2 TRBV7-2 . 17 CASRHRSASGGRETQYF TGTGCCAGCAGGCATCGTTCGGCTAGCGGGGGGCGGGAGACCCAGTACTTC
TRBJ1-1 . TRBV6-5 . 15 CASSYQATGGNEAFF TGTGCCAGCAGTTACCAAGCGACAGGAGGGAATGAAGCTTTCTTT